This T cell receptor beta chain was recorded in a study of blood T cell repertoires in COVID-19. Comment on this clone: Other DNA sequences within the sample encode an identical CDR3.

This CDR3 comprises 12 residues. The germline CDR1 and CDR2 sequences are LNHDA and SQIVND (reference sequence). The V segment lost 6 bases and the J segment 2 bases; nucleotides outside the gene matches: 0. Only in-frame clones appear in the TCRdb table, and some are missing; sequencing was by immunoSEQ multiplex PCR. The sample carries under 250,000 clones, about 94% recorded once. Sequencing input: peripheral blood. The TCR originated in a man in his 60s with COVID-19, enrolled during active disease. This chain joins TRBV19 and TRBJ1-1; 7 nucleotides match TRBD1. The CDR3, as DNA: TGTGCCAGTAGAGGGGGCAACACTGAAGCTTTCTTT. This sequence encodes CASRGGNTEAFF.